This T cell receptor beta chain was captured in a study of T-cell memory formation after mild COVID-19. Study overall: Largely donor-specific sequence clusters came from two donors.

TCR alpha and TCR beta cDNA libraries carrying sample barcodes and UMIs came from 5'RACE with constant-segment primers. TCRdb analysed the 5' RACE reads with MiXCR anew, one entry per CDR3 protein. The profile covers about 350,000 distinct CDR3 sequences, with more than 20% appearing a single time and 21% taken by the ten largest. Study-level findings and limits: Pre-infection memory showed some responding clones, and this suggested that cross-reactive memory joined.

Comments on this clonotype: Its antigen remains unidentified.

The trim removed 4 bases at V and 3 bases at J, leaving 9 bases unmatched. Germline CDR1 DFQATT, CDR2 SNEGSKA (reference sequence). The CDR3 is 14 amino acids. The J gene is TRBJ2-7, the V gene TRBV20-1; 7 positions match TRBD1. The receptor was isolated from a man younger than 35 who had mild COVID-19 (a few samples of this study predate the infection). Cell type and time point are not known. Material: PBMCs or a T cell subset sorted from them (not recorded which). The DNA for the CDR3 is TGCAGTGCTATGGTGGGACAGCGCTTCTACGAGCAGTACTTC. Residues: CSAMVGQRFYEQYF.